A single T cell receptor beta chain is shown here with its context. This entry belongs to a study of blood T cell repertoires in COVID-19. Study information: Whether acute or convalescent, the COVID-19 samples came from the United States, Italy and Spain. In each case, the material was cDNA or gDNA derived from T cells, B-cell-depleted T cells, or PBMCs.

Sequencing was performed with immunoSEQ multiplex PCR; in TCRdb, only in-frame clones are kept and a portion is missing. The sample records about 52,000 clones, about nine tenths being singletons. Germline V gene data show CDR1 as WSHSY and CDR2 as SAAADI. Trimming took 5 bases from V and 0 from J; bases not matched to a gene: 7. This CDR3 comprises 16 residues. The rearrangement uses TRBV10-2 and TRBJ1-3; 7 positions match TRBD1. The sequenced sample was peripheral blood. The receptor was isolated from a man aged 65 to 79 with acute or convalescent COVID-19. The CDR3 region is CASSPRDRISGNTIYF. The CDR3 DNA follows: TGCGCCAGCAGTCCAAGGGACAGAATCTCTGGAAACACCATATATTTT.